Below are 30 T cell receptor beta chains sequenced from a single sample in a study of response to subunit inactivated influenza vaccine. TCRdb reprocessed the RT-PCR reads via MiXCR and lists one record per CDR3 protein. The table records 550,000 to 600,000 distinct CDR3 sequences, about an eighth of them present only once. This specimen consisted of PBMCs from blood, obtained on the day of vaccination. Source of these receptors: a man aged 45 to 65 who received an inactivated influenza vaccine.

The rearrangement links TRBV28 to TRBJ2-1; TRBD1 matches at 7 bases. The CDR3 is 14 amino acids. The V gene's germline CDR1 is MDHEN and CDR2 SYDVKM. The V gene end was trimmed by 6 bases and the J gene end by 5 bases; junction bases not matched to a gene: 7. CDR3 in DNA: TGTGCCAGCAGCCCGAGACAGGGCAACAATGAGCAGTTCTTC. Its translation: CASSPRQGNNEQFF.

This chain joins TRBV7-2 and TRBJ1-6, with D unresolved. Deletions cut 1 base from V and 11 bases from J, with 15 bases between. Germline CDR1 is SGHTA and CDR2 is FQGNSA. The CDR3 is 15 amino acids. The CDR3 nucleotides read TGTGCCAGCAGCTTAGACCCCCCGCGGGCTCCACCCCTCCACTTT. Its translation is CASSLDPPRAPPLHF.

The chain carries TRBV2 and TRBJ1-2; 7 bases are shared with TRBD1. The germline gives CDR1 SNHLY, CDR2 FYNNEI. There are 13 residues in the CDR3. V gave up 6 bases and J gave up 3 bases; unmatched junction bases: 4. CDR3 region: CASRTDRDYGYTF. The CDR3 DNA follows: TGTGCCAGCAGGACCGACAGGGACTATGGCTACACCTTC.

This clonotype was seen repeatedly, ten times or more. The chain links TRBV5-1 to TRBJ2-3; D unresolved. Looked up from germline, CDR1 is SGHRS and CDR2 is YFSETQ. V gave up 0 bases and J gave up 4 bases, with 6 bases separating them. CDR3 length equals 13 residues. CDR3 loop: CASSLDSPDTQYF. DNA of the CDR3: TGCGCCAGCAGCTTGGATAGCCCAGATACGCAGTATTTT.

The chain combines TRBV2 with TRBJ2-1; D not certain. The CDR3 contains 12 residues. Per the germline V gene, CDR1 is SNHLY and CDR2 is FYNNEI. The V and J ends lost 6 bases and 7 bases respectively, with 10 bases between them. This chain's CDR3 is CASSQSVNEQFF. For the CDR3, the DNA is TGTGCCAGCAGCCAAAGTGTGAATGAGCAGTTCTTC.

This clonotype appeared a few times. The chain uses TRBV7-9 and TRBJ1-2; TRBD1 might be the D (5 bases). The V gene's germline CDR1 is SEHNR and CDR2 FQNEAQ (reference sequence). The CDR3 runs to 13 residues. V was clipped by 1 base and J by 7 bases, with 10 bases between them. DNA of the CDR3: TGTGCCAGCAGCTTAGTATCAGGGTCTGGCTACACCTTC. As protein: CASSLVSGSGYTF.

V and J are TRBV29-1 and TRBJ2-1; 10 bases align to TRBD1. Germline CDR1 reads SQVTM; CDR2 reads ANQGSEA. The CDR3 consists of 14 residues. V lost 4 bases and J lost 3; bases outside the gene matches: 3. CDR3 sequence: CSVGGQGLYNEQFF. The CDR3 nucleotides read TGCAGCGTTGGGGGACAGGGGCTCTACAATGAGCAGTTCTTC.

The chain joins TRBV6-2 or TRBV6-3 to TRBJ1-5, with 7 bases aligning to TRBD1. V lost 6 bases and J lost 2; bases outside the gene matches: 7. This CDR3 spans 15 amino acids. Germline lookup yields CDR1 MNHEY and CDR2 SVGEGT. In nucleotides, the CDR3 is TGTGCCAGCAGGCCAGGGGGGTTGGGCAATCAGCCCCAGCATTTT. Encoded protein: CASRPGGLGNQPQHF.

This clonotype was counted between two and nine times. V usage is TRBV4-3 and J usage is TRBJ2-7; D is unclear. V was cut by 1 base and J by 1 base, with 8 bases left in between. Germline V CDR1 and CDR2: LGHNA, YSLEER. CDR3 length equals 14 residues. For the CDR3, the DNA is TGCGCCAGCAGCCAAGTGGTAGAATCCTACGAGCAGTACTTC. It translates to CASSQVVESYEQYF.

V is TRBV6-1 and J is TRBJ2-5; possible D gene TRBD1, 6 bases. CDR1 and CDR2 (germline): MNHNS, SASEGT. The CDR3 consists of 13 residues. Trimming removed 8 bases at V and 0 bases at J, with 10 bases between. This CDR3 reads CASQRGYQETQYF. DNA of the CDR3: TGTGCCAGCCAGAGGGGGTACCAAGAGACCCAGTACTTC.

This clonotype was counted only a few times. The chain recombines TRBV5-1 with TRBJ2-3, with TRBD1 identical over 7 bases. Unmatched junction bases numbered 10, after V lost 3 bases and J lost 6 bases. Germline V gives CDR1 SGHRS, CDR2 YFSETQ. The CDR3 contains 15 residues. CDR3 DNA: TGCGCCAGCAGCTGGGACGACAGGGCCCCGGATACGCAGTATTTT. Protein product: CASSWDDRAPDTQYF.

The chain carries TRBV3-1 and TRBJ2-1; 9 nucleotides line up with TRBD2. The CDR3 covers 19 residues. J was trimmed by 3 bases and V by 5 bases; bases with no gene match: 17. Per germline, CDR1 LGHDT and CDR2 YNNKEL (reference sequence). The CDR3 region has the DNA TGTGCCAGCAGCGTAGCTACTATGGGTAGCGGGAGTATCTACAATGAGCAGTTCTTC. Its protein product is CASSVATMGSGSIYNEQFF.

This clonotype was detected ten times or more. This chain uses TRBV11-2 with TRBJ2-1, with TRBD2 matching 11 bases. Germline CDR1 and CDR2: SGHAT and FQNNGV. This CDR3 contains 15 residues. The ends lost 5 bases at V and 8 bases at J; junction bases unmatched: 8. CDR3 in amino acids: CASSVAGGVSDEQFF. Written as DNA, the CDR3 is TGTGCCAGCAGCGTAGCGGGAGGGGTTTCGGATGAGCAGTTCTTC.

This clonotype was detected ten times or more. The chain joins TRBV7-8 to TRBJ1-1; D uncertain. Germline lookup yields CDR1 SGHVS and CDR2 FQNEAQ. This CDR3 region has 11 residues. The V end lost 5 bases, the J end lost 7 bases, and 8 bases lay between the germline ends. This chain's CDR3 is CASSPASEAFF. The CDR3 bases are TGTGCCAGCAGCCCAGCCAGTGAAGCTTTCTTT. The full variable domain, its missing parts supplied by reference TRBV7-8 and TRBJ1-1, is GAGVSQSPRYKVAKRGQDVALRCDPISGHVSLFWYQQALGQGPEFLTYFQNEAQLDKSGLPSDRFFAERPEGSVSTLKIQRTQQEDSAVYLCASSPASEAFFGQGTRLTVV.

J is TRBJ2-7 and V is TRBV5-1; D is unclear. Trimming stripped 1 base from V and 6 bases from J, with 14 bases between. Germline values: CDR1 SGHRS, CDR2 YFSETQ. The CDR3 totals 14 residues. The DNA of the CDR3 is TGCGCCAGCAGCTTGCCATCTACAGCTACCGAGCAGTACTTC. Encoded protein: CASSLPSTATEQYF.

This clonotype was observed at least ten times. The rearrangement uses TRBV28 and TRBJ1-4; no reliable D call. Germline V CDR1 and CDR2: MDHEN, SYDVKM. This CDR3 spans 17 amino acids. V was trimmed by 6 bases and J by 7 bases, leaving 24 bases between them. The CDR3 DNA follows: TGTGCCAGCAGCCCGTCCGTCATTAGGGTAAAGGCTGAAAAACTGTTTTTT. Translation gives CASSPSVIRVKAEKLFF.

J is TRBJ2-2 and V is TRBV5-1; D may be TRBD1 (6 bases). This CDR3 comprises 15 residues. From germline, CDR1 is SGHRS and CDR2 YFSETQ. V shed 1 base and J shed 3 bases, with 10 bases lying between them. CDR3 nucleotides: TGCGCCAGCAGCTTGTACCCAGGGGACACCGGGGAGCTGTTTTTT. Its protein is CASSLYPGDTGELFF.

The chain joins TRBV7-3 to TRBJ2-1; D may correspond to TRBD1 or TRBD2 (5 bases each). Trimming removed 2 bases from V and 4 bases from J, with 21 bases in between. CDR3 length: 18 amino acids. Germline CDR1 reads SGHTA; CDR2 reads FQGTGA. The CDR3 DNA reads TGTGCCAGCAGCTTATATCCCGGGGTTGAAGGGGCGTACAATGAGCAGTTCTTC. Translated: CASSLYPGVEGAYNEQFF.

There are a few counts of this clonotype. The chain's CDR3 is CASSSLRQPSSNQPQHF. In nucleotides, the CDR3 is TGTGCCAGCAGTTCCCTTAGACAGCCCTCTAGCAATCAGCCCCAGCATTTT. The chain joins TRBV27 to TRBJ1-5, with a possible D match to TRBD1 (5 bases). Looked up from germline, CDR1 is MNHEY and CDR2 is SMNVEV (reference sequence). The germline V and J ends were trimmed by 4 bases and 0 bases, with 16 bases remaining between them. The CDR3 sequence is 17 residues long.

V and J are TRBV9 and TRBJ2-7; 8 positions agree with TRBD2. Germline V gene data show CDR1 as SGDLS and CDR2 as YYNGEE. Trimming took 3 bases from V and 5 from J; bases not matched to a gene: 7. The CDR3 consists of 14 residues. CDR3 DNA: TGTGCCAGCAGCGCCACCCGTAGCGGGAACGAGCAGTACTTC. This gives the protein CASSATRSGNEQYF.

The chain joins TRBV5-1 to TRBJ2-2, with 8 bases lining up with TRBD1. From germline, CDR1 is SGHRS and CDR2 YFSETQ. V shed 3 bases, J shed 5 bases, and the junction held 6 bases outside the gene matches. CDR3 length equals 15 residues. CDR3 nucleotides: TGCGCCAGCAGCTCCGGACAGGGCCTTACCGGGGAGCTGTTTTTT. It translates to CASSSGQGLTGELFF.

The chain employs TRBV9 and TRBJ2-1; possible D gene TRBD2, 7 bases. V dropped 4 bases and J dropped 0 bases, with 14 bases sitting between them. Germline V gene sequence: CDR1 SGDLS, CDR2 YYNGEE. This CDR3 is built from 16 residues. The CDR3 protein is CASSLWGGLSYNEQFF. The CDR3 nucleotides are TGTGCCAGCAGCCTTTGGGGGGGGCTCTCCTACAATGAGCAGTTCTTC.

Only a few counts were recorded for this clonotype. The germline gene is not matched at one end of the junction; a read error may be the cause. The chain employs TRBV19 and TRBJ2-3; the D is unclear. Looked up from germline, CDR1 is LNHDA and CDR2 is SQIVND (reference sequence). The CDR3 contains 15 residues. CDR3 in DNA: TGTGCCAGTAGTAAGGGCGGAACATTCACATATACGCAGTATTTT. Encoded protein: CASSKGGTFTYTQYF.

The chain couples TRBV5-1 to TRBJ2-1; D tentatively fits TRBD1 or TRBD2 (5 bases each). Trimming left V 0 bases short and J 10 bases short, with 11 bases between. The length of the CDR3 is 13 residues. Germline V gene sequence: CDR1 SGHRS, CDR2 YFSETQ. This CDR3 reads CASSLGRDGEQFF. For the CDR3, the DNA is TGCGCCAGCAGCTTGGGACGGGACGGGGAGCAGTTCTTC.

The chain couples TRBV6-1 to TRBJ2-3, with 14 bases matching TRBD2. The CDR3 spans 15 residues. Germline V gene sequence: CDR1 MNHNS, CDR2 SASEGT. After removal of 8 bases from V and 5 bases from J, the junction contained 6 bases not matched to a gene. The CDR3 loop is CASEGLAGERDTQYF. Here the CDR3 DNA reads TGTGCCAGCGAGGGACTAGCGGGGGAGAGAGATACGCAGTATTTT.

This clonotype was seen ten or more times. V and J are TRBV12-3 or TRBV12-4 and TRBJ2-1; D call uncertain. V lost 7 bases, J lost 5 bases, and 9 bases lay in between. This CDR3 is 12 amino acids long. The CDR3 sequence: CASKASHNEQFF. The CDR3 region has the DNA TGTGCCAGCAAAGCGAGCCACAATGAGCAGTTCTTC.

A few counts support this clonotype. V is TRBV3-1 and J is TRBJ2-7; D may be TRBD2 (6 bases). Between the trimmed V and J ends, which lost 1 base and 2 bases, there was a span of 12 bases. This CDR3 is 15 amino acids long. Germline assignment: CDR1 LGHDT and CDR2 YNNKEL (reference sequence). The CDR3 DNA reads TGTGCCAGCAGCCAAGGAACTAGCCGAACCTACGAGCAGTACTTC. It codes for CASSQGTSRTYEQYF.

This clonotype has ten or more counts. The chain uses TRBV5-1 and TRBJ2-2; no clear D. The CDR3 consists of 13 residues. Trimming cost V 5 bases and J 0 bases, with 5 bases left between them. CDR1 SGHRS and CDR2 YFSETQ come from the germline V gene. The CDR3 spells CASRESNTGELFF. In DNA form, the CDR3 reads TGCGCCAGCAGAGAATCGAACACCGGGGAGCTGTTTTTT.

V usage is TRBV12-3 or TRBV12-4 and J usage is TRBJ2-3; D is undetermined. Between the trimmed V and J ends, which lost 5 bases and 1 base, there was a span of 13 bases. This CDR3 comprises 15 residues. The CDR3 sequence: CASSQEMVGTDTQYF. CDR3 coding DNA: TGTGCCAGCAGTCAAGAGATGGTTGGCACAGATACGCAGTATTTT.

This clonotype was seen ten or more times. The rearrangement uses TRBV10-3 and TRBJ2-3; 13 nucleotides agree with TRBD2. This CDR3 contains 15 residues. The germline CDR1 and CDR2 sequences are ENHRY and SYGVKD. With 7 bases clipped from V and 6 bases from J, the junction kept 7 bases outside the gene matches. The CDR3 sequence: CAINPLAGGPDTQYF. In nucleotides, the CDR3 is TGTGCCATCAATCCACTAGCGGGAGGGCCGGATACGCAGTATTTT.